This is a list of T cell receptor beta chains from one sample in a study of blood T cell repertoires in COVID-19. The protocol was immunoSEQ multiplex PCR, while the TCRdb copy is restricted to in-frame clones and leaves out a portion. There are tens of thousands of clones in the sample; approximately 80% occur only once, and 15% lies in the top ten. The sample taken for sequencing was peripheral blood. Receptors originate from a human donor with active or convalescent COVID-19. The donor label of this sample is uncertain. Each CDR3 is given with its conserved first and last residue. Fields, in order: clone size, J gene, D gene, V gene, CDR3 DNA, CDR3 protein. A D gene is named only where the DNA matches it firmly. A row's size may be missing; if present it is once, few, many or a size class.

NA | TRBJ1-5 | TRBD1 | TRBV3-1/TRBV3-2 | TGTGCCAGCAGCCAAGAATTTAAGGGGGCGAATCAGCCCCAGCATTTT | CASSQEFKGANQPQHF
NA | TRBJ2-5 | TRBD1 | TRBV18 | TGTGCCAGCTCACCAAGGACAGGGGGAGGGACCCAGTACTTC | CASSPRTGGGTQYF
NA | TRBJ2-3 | TRBD2 | TRBV9 | TGTGCCAGCAGCGCCCGACTAGCGGGATCTAGCACAGATACGCAGTATTTT | CASSARLAGSSTDTQYF
NA | TRBJ1-2 | NA | TRBV19 | TGTGCCAGTAGTGTACAGAGAACACTTAACTATGGCTACACCTTC | CASSVQRTLNYGYTF
NA | TRBJ2-7 | TRBD2 | TRBV4-2 | TGTGCCAGCAGCCTGGGACTAGCGACGAACGAGCAGTACTTC | CASSLGLATNEQYF
NA | TRBJ1-2 | NA | TRBV6-5 | TGTGCCAGCAGTTACTCGGACAGATCGTATGGCTACACCTTC | CASSYSDRSYGYTF
NA | TRBJ2-1 | TRBD2 | TRBV24-1 | TGTGCCACCAGTGACCCACTCCCCGGACTAGCGGGAGGGCTCCGCCATGAGCAGTTCTTC | CATSDPLPGLAGGLRHEQFF
NA | TRBJ1-2 | NA | TRBV6-1 | TGTGCCAGCAGTGGATTCCGGGACTCAGATAACTATGGCTACACCTTC | CASSGFRDSDNYGYTF
NA | TRBJ2-7 | NA | TRBV6-2/TRBV6-3 | TGTGCCAGCAGCAAACCCAGACGGGTGGTCGACGAGCAGTACTTC | CASSKPRRVVDEQYF
few | TRBJ2-7 | TRBD2 | TRBV2 | TGTGCCAGCAGTGATATCCCGGGACTAGCGCTCTCCTACGAGCAGTACTTC | CASSDIPGLALSYEQYF
few | TRBJ2-5 | NA | TRBV2 | TGTGCCAGCACGGGGGAAGAGACCCAGTACTTC | CASTGEETQYF
NA | TRBJ2-5 | NA | TRBV11-2 | TGTGCCAGCAGCTTAGAGAGGTCCTTAGAGACCCAGTACTTC | CASSLERSLETQYF
NA | TRBJ1-3 | TRBD1 | TRBV6-6 | TGTGCCAGCAGTCAGGACAGGTCGGGTGCTTCTGGAAACACCATATATTTT | CASSQDRSGASGNTIYF
few | TRBJ1-2 | NA | TRBV5-1 | TGCGCCAGCACCTCTGGACAGAACTATGGCTACACCTTC | CASTSGQNYGYTF
NA | TRBJ1-4 | NA | TRBV19 | TGTGCCAGTAGTATCGCTTCGGAGTATAATGAAAAACTGTTTTTT | CASSIASEYNEKLFF
NA | TRBJ1-3 | TRBD1 | TRBV28 | TGTGCCACCACGACAGGGGCGGGAAACACCATATATTTT | CATTTGAGNTIYF
NA | TRBJ2-3 | NA | TRBV11-2 | TGTGCCAGCAGCACTTTAGTGCGCTTGAGCACAGATACGCAGTATTTT | CASSTLVRLSTDTQYF
NA | TRBJ2-5 | TRBD2 | TRBV28 | TGTGCCAGCACCCGAGCGGGAGATGGCCAAGAGACCCAGTACTTC | CASTRAGDGQETQYF
NA | TRBJ2-2 | TRBD2 | TRBV6-5 | TGTGCCAGCACCCTAGCGGGAGGGAACACCGGGGAGCTGTTTTTT | CASTLAGGNTGELFF
NA | TRBJ2-1 | TRBD2 | TRBV7-3 | TGTGCCAGCAGCCTCAACCCTCTAGCGGGACCGCTCAATGAGCAGTTCTTC | CASSLNPLAGPLNEQFF
NA | TRBJ2-7 | TRBD1 | TRBV28 | TGTGCCAGCAGATCACAGGGGTGGGAGCAGTACTTC | CASRSQGWEQYF
NA | TRBJ2-1 | TRBD1 | TRBV10-2 | TGCGCCAGCAGTGAGTCTTGGGGGACAGGGAACAATGAGCAGTTCTTC | CASSESWGTGNNEQFF
NA | TRBJ1-5 | TRBD1 | TRBV30 | TGTGCCTGGAGCCGGACAGGGGGCGATCAGCCCCAGCATTTT | CAWSRTGGDQPQHF
NA | TRBJ2-7 | TRBD1 | TRBV5-5 | TGTGCCAGCAGCACTCCGGGACAGGGCTACGAGCAGTACTTC | CASSTPGQGYEQYF
NA | TRBJ1-2 | TRBD1 | TRBV4-1 | TGCGCCAGCAGCAAAGGGGCGGGACAGGGGGACTATGGCTACACCTTC | CASSKGAGQGDYGYTF
NA | TRBJ1-2 | NA | TRBV5-8 | TGTGCCAGCAGCTACCAGGGAAATGGCTACACCTTC | CASSYQGNGYTF
NA | TRBJ1-4 | TRBD1 | TRBV5-6 | TGTGCCAGCGCAGGGGGGCCAGGTAATGAAAAACTGTTTTTT | CASAGGPGNEKLFF
once | TRBJ2-7 | TRBD2 | TRBV6-5 | TGTGCCAGCAGTCCGGGGGGCGAGCAGTACTTC | CASSPGGEQYF
NA | TRBJ2-1 | TRBD2 | TRBV9 | TGTGCCAGCAGCGTAGCGGGGCTAGCGGGAGTTGAGCAGTTCTTC | CASSVAGLAGVEQFF
once | TRBJ1-2 | TRBD1 | TRBV3-1/TRBV3-2 | TGTGCCAGCAGTTACCGGGACAGAAGCTACACCTTC | CASSYRDRSYTF
once | TRBJ2-7 | NA | TRBV5-6 | TGTGCCAGCAGTCCAGGATACTACGAGCAGTACTTC | CASSPGYYEQYF